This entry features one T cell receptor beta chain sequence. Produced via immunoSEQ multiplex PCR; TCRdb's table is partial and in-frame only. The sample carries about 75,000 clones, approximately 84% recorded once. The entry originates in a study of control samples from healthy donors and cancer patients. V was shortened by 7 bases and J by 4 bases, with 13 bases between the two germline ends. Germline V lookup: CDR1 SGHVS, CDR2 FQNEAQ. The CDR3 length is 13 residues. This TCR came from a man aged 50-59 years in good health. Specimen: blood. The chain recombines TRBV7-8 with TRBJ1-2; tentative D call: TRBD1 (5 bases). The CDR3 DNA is TGTGCCAGCACCCCGGGGCGCCGCTATGGCTACACCTTC. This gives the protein CASTPGRRYGYTF.